The rows below give T cell receptor beta chains drawn from one sample of a study of beta chain features in type 1 diabetes. Measured with immunoSEQ multiplex PCR; TCRdb has only the in-frame clones, and not every one. Of 200,000 to 300,000 clones detected, roughly 20% appear once; the ten largest clones hold 0.028%. What was sequenced was naive CD4+ T cells from blood. The source of these receptors is a woman between 35 and 50 years old with type 1 diabetes. The CDR3 runs from the conserved cysteine through the conserved F or W. D genes are given only for firm matches. Rows give clone size only sometimes, using once, few, many, or a class for an expanded clone.

>TRBD2|TRBJ2-3|TRBV27|NA
CASSPGTSGSTDTQYF
TGTGCCAGCAGTCCAGGGACTAGCGGGAGCACAGATACGCAGTATTTT
>TRBD1|TRBJ2-7|TRBV9|NA
CASSLGQGGYEQYF
TGTGCCAGCAGCTTGGGACAGGGAGGGTACGAGCAGTACTTC
>NA|TRBJ2-3|TRBV25-1|once
CASSDGAARGTDTQYF
TGTGCCAGCAGTGATGGGGCGGCCAGGGGCACAGATACGCAGTATTTT
>NA|TRBJ1-1|TRBV20-1|few
CSAGPGAFF
TGCAGTGCTGGCCCTGGAGCTTTCTTT
>NA|TRBJ2-7|TRBV28|NA
CASSSSKQYF
TGTGCCAGCTCCTCGAGTAAGCAGTACTTC
>TRBD1|TRBJ1-1|TRBV10-3|few
CAISPGGLNTEAFF
TGTGCCATCAGTCCAGGGGGCTTGAACACTGAAGCTTTCTTT
>TRBD2|TRBJ2-7|TRBV4-1|few
CASSLGLAGGPVYEQYF
TGCGCCAGCAGCCTTGGACTAGCGGGAGGGCCGGTCTACGAGCAGTACTTC
>NA|TRBJ2-2|TRBV28|few
CASKSEYTGELFF
TGTGCCAGCAAGTCCGAGTACACCGGGGAGCTGTTTTTT
>TRBD1|TRBJ1-1|TRBV7-2|few
CASSTGYPSEAFF
TGTGCCAGCTCGACAGGGTATCCGTCTGAAGCTTTCTTT
>TRBD2|TRBJ2-1|TRBV9|once
CASSSVRLAGEGPFYNEQFF
TGTGCCAGCAGTTCGGTGAGACTAGCGGGAGAGGGGCCCTTTTACAATGAGCAGTTCTTC
>NA|TRBJ1-4|TRBV5-4|NA
CASSLRATNEKLFF
TGTGCCAGCAGCTTGCGCGCAACTAATGAAAAACTGTTTTTT
>NA|TRBJ2-3|TRBV30|NA
CAWGEGVVSYF
TGTGCCTGGGGTGAGGGGGTTGTGTCGTATTTT
>NA|TRBJ2-2|TRBV6-6|NA
CASAGTNTGELFF
TGTGCCAGCGCAGGGACGAACACCGGGGAGCTGTTTTTT
>TRBD1|TRBJ1-4|TRBV9|NA
CASSDDRAGNEKLFF
TGTGCCAGCAGCGATGACAGGGCCGGTAATGAAAAACTGTTTTTT
>NA|TRBJ2-4|TRBV5-4|NA
CASSLIGGGGNIQYF
TGTGCCAGCAGCTTAATCGGAGGGGGGGGGAACATTCAGTACTTC
>TRBD1|TRBJ1-2|TRBV19|few
CASSQTGIAYGYTF
TGTGCCAGTTCCCAGACAGGGATAGCCTATGGCTACACCTTC
>NA|TRBJ2-7|TRBV6-5|NA
CASSTTVSSYEQYF
TGTGCCAGCAGTACCACAGTCTCCTCCTACGAGCAGTACTTC
>NA|TRBJ2-3|TRBV6-4|few
CASSERDTQYF
TGTGCCAGCAGTGAGAGAGATACGCAGTATTTT
>TRBD1|TRBJ2-3|TRBV29-1|NA
CSVTLRDRRTDTQYF
TGCAGCGTCACCCTCCGGGACAGAAGGACAGATACGCAGTATTTT
>TRBD2|TRBJ2-3|TRBV28|NA
CASNTPYGRGGTDTQYF
TGTGCCAGCAACACTCCTTATGGACGGGGGGGCACAGATACGCAGTATTTT
>TRBD2|TRBJ2-1|TRBV2|few
CALSGGASGHYNEQFF
TGTGCCCTTTCAGGTGGGGCTAGCGGCCATTACAATGAGCAGTTCTTC
>NA|TRBJ1-5|TRBV2|NA
CASSGGLNQPQHF
TGTGCCAGCAGTGGAGGGCTGAATCAGCCCCAGCATTTT
>TRBD1|TRBJ1-3|TRBV9|few
CASSGQGPFSGNTIYF
TGTGCCAGCAGCGGACAGGGTCCCTTCTCTGGAAACACCATATATTTT
>TRBD1|TRBJ1-6|TRBV18|few
CASSSGQSHSPLHF
TGTGCCAGCTCGTCGGGACAGTCCCATTCACCCCTCCACTTT
>TRBD1|TRBJ2-7|TRBV28|NA
CASRPPGQGYEQYF
TGTGCCAGCAGGCCACCGGGACAGGGCTACGAGCAGTACTTC
>NA|TRBJ1-2|TRBV9|once
CASSAYPPSGRSRGYTF
TGTGCCAGCAGCGCCTACCCCCCGAGCGGACGTTCTAGGGGCTACACCTTC
>TRBD2|TRBJ2-1|TRBV9|NA
CASSFSGGAGNEQFF
TGTGCCAGCAGCTTCAGCGGGGGGGCCGGCAATGAGCAGTTCTTC
>NA|TRBJ1-1|TRBV4-1|NA
CASSLSMNTEAFF
TGCGCCAGCAGCCTTAGCATGAACACTGAAGCTTTCTTT
>NA|TRBJ2-5|TRBV9|few
CASSRGLDGETQYF
TGTGCCAGCAGCCGAGGACTTGACGGGGAGACCCAGTACTTC
>TRBD2|TRBJ2-1|TRBV7-6|few
CASSSRYSGSNEQFF
TGTGCCAGCAGCTCCCGATACAGCGGGAGTAATGAGCAGTTCTTC
>NA|TRBJ2-2|TRBV5-1|NA
CASSYTRQANTGELFF
TGCGCCAGCAGCTATACCCGGCAGGCGAACACCGGGGAGCTGTTTTTT
>NA|TRBJ2-3|TRBV7-2|few
CASSLAVGRNTDTQYF
TGTGCCAGCAGCTTAGCGGTGGGGAGGAACACAGATACGCAGTATTTT
>NA|TRBJ1-5|TRBV7-9|NA
CASSLQGGDQPQHF
TGTGCCAGCAGCTTACAGGGAGGGGACCAGCCCCAGCATTTT
>TRBD1|TRBJ2-6|TRBV9|few
CASSGMTGALSGANVLTF
TGTGCCAGCAGCGGGATGACAGGGGCTCTCTCTGGGGCCAACGTCCTGACTTTC
>NA|TRBJ2-7|TRBV9|NA
CASSPPSTGEQYF
TGTGCCAGCAGCCCCCCTTCCACGGGCGAGCAGTACTTC
>NA|TRBJ2-5|TRBV15|few
CATSRGGSGFQETQYF
TGTGCCACCAGCAGGGGGGGATCGGGCTTCCAAGAGACCCAGTACTTC
>NA|TRBJ1-5|TRBV7-8|few
CASTTDRGQPQHF
TGTGCCAGCACCACCGACCGAGGCCAGCCCCAGCATTTT
>TRBD1|TRBJ1-2|TRBV4-1|few
CASSHLRDRGVYGYTF
TGCGCCAGCAGCCACCTCCGGGACAGGGGGGTCTATGGCTACACCTTC
>TRBD2|TRBJ2-1|TRBV5-1|NA
CASSAGTSPHNEQFF
TGCGCCAGCAGCGCCGGGACTAGTCCCCACAATGAGCAGTTCTTC
>NA|TRBJ2-5|TRBV7-8|few
CASSLDRFQETQYF
TGTGCCAGCAGCTTAGACAGATTCCAAGAGACCCAGTACTTC